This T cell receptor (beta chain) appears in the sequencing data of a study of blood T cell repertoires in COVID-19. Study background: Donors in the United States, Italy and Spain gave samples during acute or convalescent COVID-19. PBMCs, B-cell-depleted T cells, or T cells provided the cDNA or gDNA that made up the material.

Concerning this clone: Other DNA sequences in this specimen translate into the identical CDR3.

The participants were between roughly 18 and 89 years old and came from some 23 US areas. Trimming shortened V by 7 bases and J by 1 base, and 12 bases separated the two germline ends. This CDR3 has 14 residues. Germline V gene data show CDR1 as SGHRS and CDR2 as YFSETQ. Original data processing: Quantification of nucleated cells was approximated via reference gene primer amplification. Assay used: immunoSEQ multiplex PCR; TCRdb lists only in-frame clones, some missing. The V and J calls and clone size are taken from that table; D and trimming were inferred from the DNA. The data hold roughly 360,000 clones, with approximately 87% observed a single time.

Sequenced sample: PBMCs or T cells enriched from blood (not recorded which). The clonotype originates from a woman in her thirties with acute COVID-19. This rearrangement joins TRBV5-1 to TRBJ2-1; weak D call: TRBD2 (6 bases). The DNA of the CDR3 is TGCGCCAGCTCCCCTGGGGGGTCCTACAATGAGCAGTTCTTC. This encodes CASSPGGSYNEQFF.